This T cell receptor beta chain stems from a study of T cell changes during pregnancy in multiple sclerosis. Produced via immunoSEQ multiplex PCR; TCRdb's table is partial and in-frame only. The sample includes under 30,000 clones, approximately 90% of them seen just once. V was clipped by 5 bases and J by 7 bases; unmatched bases: 12. Germline V CDR1 and CDR2: SGHVS, FQNEAQ. CDR3 length: 16 amino acids. V and J are TRBV7-8 and TRBJ2-1, with TRBD1 matching over 9 bases. The TCR sequence derives from a female donor in good health, enrolled as a control in a pregnancy study. The sample was CD4+ T cells from peripheral blood mononuclear cells, taken in the first trimester of pregnancy. The CDR3 loop reads CASSPRRDRVRNEQFF. DNA of the CDR3: TGTGCCAGCAGCCCCCGCCGGGACAGGGTGAGGAATGAGCAGTTCTTC.